A selection of T cell receptor beta chains follows, all from one sample in a study of radiotherapy plus CTLA-4 blockade in lung cancer. Produced via immunoSEQ multiplex PCR; TCRdb's table is partial and in-frame only. The data contain tens of thousands of clones, approximately 80% of them singletons. Specimen: peripheral blood, collected from a patient treated with radiotherapy plus ipilimumab. The source of these receptors is a human donor with non-small cell lung cancer who had a complete response to radiotherapy plus ipilimumab. Both conserved end residues are part of each CDR3. Fields, in order: D gene, J gene, V gene, clone size, CDR3 protein, CDR3 DNA. D genes are given only for firm matches. Size is omitted from some rows. Given values are once, few, many or a class for expanded clones.

-,TRBJ1-1,TRBV12-5,-,CASGSPPGVAEAFF,TGTGCTAGTGGTTCCCCACCCGGGGTCGCTGAAGCTTTCTTT
-,TRBJ2-1,TRBV2,-,CASKRGSGTSYNEQFF,TGTGCCAGCAAGAGGGGTAGCGGAACATCATACAATGAGCAGTTCTTC
TRBD2,TRBJ2-3,TRBV29-1,-,CSAELAGARYTQYF,TGCAGCGCCGAATTAGCGGGGGCCCGGTATACGCAGTATTTT
-,TRBJ1-1,TRBV29-1,-,CSVQGNTEAFF,TGCAGCGTACAGGGGAACACTGAAGCTTTCTTT
-,TRBJ1-2,TRBV18,few,CASSPRGGGYTF,TGTGCCAGCTCACCACGCGGCGGAGGCTACACCTTC
-,TRBJ2-7,TRBV7-2,-,CASSPRDRSSYEQYF,TGTGCCAGCAGCCCTCGTGACAGGAGCTCCTACGAGCAGTACTTC
-,TRBJ2-5,TRBV7-9,-,CASSFDPRQETQYF,TGTGCCAGCAGCTTTGACCCAAGACAAGAGACCCAGTACTTC
TRBD2,TRBJ2-1,TRBV6-6,few,CASSYSGLAGGNEQFF,TGTGCCAGCAGTTACTCCGGGCTAGCGGGGGGTAATGAGCAGTTCTTC
TRBD2,TRBJ2-2,TRBV4-3,-,CAKLETSGGGGAGELFF,TGCGCCAAACTTGAGACTAGCGGGGGTGGAGGTGCCGGGGAGCTGTTTTTT
TRBD1,TRBJ1-5,TRBV10-3,-,CAISDAGGGGNQPQHF,TGTGCCATCAGTGATGCTGGAGGGGGCGGCAATCAGCCCCAGCATTTT
-,TRBJ2-2,TRBV11-2,-,CASSLERTGELFF,TGTGCCAGCAGCTTAGAACGCACCGGGGAGCTGTTTTTT
-,TRBJ2-3,TRBV7-7,-,CASSPGRGVADTQYF,TGTGCTAGCAGCCCGGGCAGGGGTGTGGCAGATACGCAGTATTTT
-,TRBJ1-1,TRBV19,-,CASSIGWAGENTEAFF,TGTGCCAGTAGTATAGGGTGGGCAGGGGAGAACACTGAAGCTTTCTTT
-,TRBJ1-5,TRBV4-1,-,CASSQENQPQHF,TGCGCCAGCAGCCAGGAAAATCAGCCCCAGCATTTT
-,TRBJ1-6,TRBV7-9,few,CASSFNESPLHF,TGTGCCAGCAGCTTCAACGAGTCACCCCTCCACTTT
TRBD1,TRBJ2-7,TRBV2,-,CASSATGGGVGEQYF,TGTGCCAGCAGTGCGACAGGGGGCGGGGTTGGTGAGCAGTACTTC
-,TRBJ2-1,TRBV18,few,CASSPRSPGMSYNEQFF,TGTGCCAGCTCACCAAGGTCGCCCGGGATGTCCTACAATGAGCAGTTCTTC
TRBD2,TRBJ2-1,TRBV19,-,CASSSREASGGLGQFF,TGTGCCAGTAGTAGCCGGGAGGCTAGCGGGGGGCTTGGGCAGTTCTTC
-,TRBJ1-2,TRBV11-2,-,CASSLDLEGLSYGYTF,TGTGCCAGCAGCTTAGATCTAGAGGGACTCTCCTATGGCTACACCTTC
TRBD1,TRBJ1-2,TRBV18,-,CASSPPGQGYGYTF,TGTGCCAGCTCACCCCCGGGACAGGGCTATGGCTACACCTTC
-,TRBJ1-2,TRBV7-2,many,CASSQGLRYGYTF,TGTGCCAGCAGCCAAGGCTTACGCTATGGCTACACCTTC
-,TRBJ1-1,TRBV2,few,CASSEVFSTEAFF,TGTGCCAGCAGTGAAGTTTTCAGCACTGAAGCTTTCTTT
-,TRBJ1-1,TRBV7-8,-,CASSRTSTEAFF,TGTGCCAGCAGCCGGACGAGCACTGAAGCTTTCTTT
TRBD1,TRBJ1-2,TRBV25-1,-,CASSEWTGGNYGYTF,TGTGCCAGCAGTGAATGGACAGGGGGAAACTATGGCTACACCTTC
-,TRBJ1-1,TRBV19,-,CASSAAGKPNTEAFF,TGTGCCAGTAGTGCCGCAGGGAAACCGAACACTGAAGCTTTCTTT
TRBD2,TRBJ2-5,TRBV4-3,-,CASSQVAGLAETQYF,TGCGCCAGCAGCCAAGTAGCGGGACTCGCAGAGACCCAGTACTTC
TRBD1,TRBJ1-6,TRBV30,-,CAWSLPGGGGRSPLHF,TGTGCCTGGAGCCTCCCGGGGGGAGGGGGCCGTTCACCCCTCCACTTT
-,TRBJ2-5,TRBV12-5,-,CASGPTGPRYF,TGTGCTAGTGGTCCGACGGGCCCCAGGTACTTC
TRBD1,TRBJ2-7,TRBV9,-,CASSEGDSEISYEQYF,TGTGCCAGCAGCGAGGGGGACAGCGAGATTTCCTACGAGCAGTACTTC
-,TRBJ1-5,TRBV19,-,CAASTPSSNQPQHF,TGTGCCGCCAGTACCCCTTCAAGCAATCAGCCCCAGCATTTT
-,TRBJ1-5,TRBV29-1,-,CSVLGMGNQPQHF,TGCAGCGTTCTAGGGATGGGCAATCAGCCCCAGCATTTT
TRBD1,TRBJ1-6,TRBV4-3,-,CASSLDRADSPLHF,TGCGCCAGCAGTCTCGACAGGGCTGATTCACCCCTCCACTTT
-,TRBJ1-1,TRBV19,-,CASSMVGGAGTEAFF,TGTGCCAGTAGTATGGTGGGGGGCGCAGGCACTGAAGCTTTCTTT
TRBD2,TRBJ2-1,TRBV9,-,CASSVTWTSGYNEQFF,TGTGCCAGCAGCGTAACTTGGACTAGCGGCTACAATGAGCAGTTCTTC
-,TRBJ2-2,TRBV4-3,few,CASSPVGQTGELFF,TGCGCCAGCAGCCCAGTAGGACAGACCGGGGAGCTGTTTTTT
TRBD1,TRBJ1-2,TRBV28,-,CASSPTGVGGYTF,TGTGCCAGCAGCCCCACAGGGGTTGGAGGCTACACCTTC
-,TRBJ1-1,TRBV30,-,CAWSKVDLNTEAFF,TGTGCCTGGAGTAAGGTGGATTTGAACACTGAAGCTTTCTTT
-,TRBJ2-3,TRBV30,-,CAWSAGLVQGASPDTQYF,TGTGCCTGGAGTGCCGGTTTAGTACAGGGTGCCTCCCCAGATACGCAGTATTTT
-,TRBJ1-1,TRBV27,few,CASSQQGNTEAFF,TGTGCCAGCAGTCAACAGGGGAACACTGAAGCTTTCTTT
-,TRBJ2-5,TRBV6-6,-,CASSLEMETQYF,TGTGCCAGCAGCCTGGAGATGGAGACCCAGTACTTC
TRBD2,TRBJ2-1,TRBV4-3,once,CASSQGAGGGNEQFF,TGCGCCAGCAGCCAAGGGGCGGGAGGGGGCAATGAGCAGTTCTTC
-,TRBJ2-5,TRBV9,-,CASSPRTAEETQYF,TGTGCCAGCAGCCCGCGGACAGCAGAAGAGACCCAGTACTTC